This T cell receptor (beta chain) was recorded in a study of T cells in women clearing cervical HPV infection. Study-level background: Case blood was drawn when the lesion was first found; control blood after infection became undetectable. Study-wide results and caveats: CIN3+ cases had significantly higher TCR repertoire richness than controls, but evenness did not differ.

Sequencing was performed with immunoSEQ multiplex PCR; in TCRdb, only in-frame clones are kept and a portion is missing. Recorded for this sample: under 45,000 clones. Worth noting for this clone: No antigen is known for it.

Sample: blood buffy coat. The clonotype comes from a woman aged 18-70 years with a cervical HPV16 infection that either progressed to CIN3+ or cleared (not recorded which).

CDR3 in amino acids: CSAKGASFSTDTQYF. The DNA read from the CDR3 is TGCAGTGCTAAGGGGGCTAGCTTTAGCACAGATACG. The J gene is TRBJ2-3, the V gene TRBV20-1, with 7 bases lining up with TRBD1. Read coverage stops 3 residues before the CDR3 terminus; the germline J gene supplies the remainder. V shed 4 bases and J 0 bases; nucleotides not matched to a gene: 7. The CDR3 loop spans 15 amino acids. The germline V gene encodes CDR1 DFQATT and CDR2 SNEGSKA (reference sequence).